The rows below give T cell receptor beta chains drawn from one sample of a study of cytomegalovirus exposure and HLA in healthy donors. Repertoires were generated with immunoSEQ multiplex PCR, while TCRdb's copy carries only in-frame clones and drops some. The sample has about 98,000 clones, about 74% seen once; the top ten hold approximately 1.8%. Sequenced: PBMCs. These receptors all stem from a male donor in good health and CMV-seronegative. Both conserved end residues are part of each CDR3. The D gene is left open where the match is weak. Size values are once, few and many counts, or a class for expanded clones, and some rows have none.

clone size	J gene	D gene	V gene	CDR3 protein	CDR3 DNA
NA	TRBJ2-7	NA	TRBV6-1	CAGTDSPYEQYF	TGTGCCGGCACCGACAGCCCCTACGAGCAGTACTTC
NA	TRBJ1-2	NA	TRBV19	CASSPRQVGAGGYTF	TGTGCCAGTAGTCCGCGACAGGTGGGTGCTGGTGGCTACACCTTC
NA	TRBJ1-4	NA	TRBV5-1	CASSLQASNEKLFF	TGCGCCAGCAGCTTGCAGGCCTCCAATGAAAAACTGTTTTTT
NA	TRBJ2-7	TRBD1	TRBV5-4	CASRLDRGNEQYF	TGTGCCAGCAGACTCGACAGGGGGAACGAGCAGTACTTC
few	TRBJ1-4	NA	TRBV2	CASSEIRGEKLFF	TGTGCCAGCAGTGAAATAAGGGGGGAAAAACTGTTTTTT
NA	TRBJ2-5	NA	TRBV5-6	CASSLETGTQYF	TGTGCCAGCAGCTTGGAAACAGGGACCCAGTACTTC
NA	TRBJ1-3	NA	TRBV7-2	CASSLQGNTIYF	TGTGCCAGCAGCCTTCAGGGAAACACCATATATTTT
once	TRBJ2-7	NA	TRBV5-4	CASSLDQDYEQYF	TGTGCCAGCAGCCTTGACCAGGACTACGAGCAGTACTTC
NA	TRBJ2-5	TRBD1	TRBV2	CASRMLTGDQETQYF	TGTGCCAGCAGGATGTTGACAGGGGACCAAGAGACCCAGTACTTC
NA	TRBJ1-2	TRBD1	TRBV25-1	CASSGAGQGHGYTF	TGTGCCAGCAGTGGAGCCGGACAGGGACATGGCTACACCTTC
NA	TRBJ2-2	NA	TRBV28	CASSIVPPGNTGELFF	TGTGCCAGCAGCATTGTGCCCCCAGGGAACACCGGGGAGCTGTTTTTT
NA	TRBJ1-1	TRBD1	TRBV7-2	CASSPRTGRDTEAFF	TGTGCCAGCAGCCCTCGGACAGGGAGAGACACTGAAGCTTTCTTT